These T cell receptor beta chains were read from a single sample in a study of T cell responses to AZD1222 COVID-19 vaccine. Data came from immunoSEQ multiplex PCR; TCRdb stores just in-frame clones and leaves some out. The sample shows approximately 150,000 clones, about 90% of them seen only once. The sequenced sample was peripheral blood, obtained on day 0 of AZD1222 vaccination. The receptors come from an adult in good health. Both conserved end residues are part of each CDR3. A D gene is named only where the DNA matches it firmly. Size tells how often a clone was seen (once, few, many) or the class of an expanded clone, and some rows leave it out.

d_call clone_size j_call v_call cdr3_nt cdr3_aa
TRBD2 NA TRBJ2-1 TRBV7-2 TGTGCCAGCAGCTTCACTAGCGGGGCCCACAATGAGCAGTTCTTC CASSFTSGAHNEQFF
NA NA TRBJ1-5 TRBV19 TGTGCCAGTAGTACAGTAGTCAATCAGCCCCAGCATTTT CASSTVVNQPQHF
NA few TRBJ2-7 TRBV10-3 TGTGCCATCAGTGAGGGATACGAGCAGTACTTC CAISEGYEQYF
NA NA TRBJ2-7 TRBV9 TGTGCCAGCAGCCCTAGCGCCTCCTACGAGCAGTACTTC CASSPSASYEQYF
NA NA TRBJ2-1 TRBV20-1 TGCAGTGCTAGTCGGGGAAGCGAGCAGTTCTTC CSASRGSEQFF
TRBD1 NA TRBJ1-1 TRBV5-1 TGCGCCAGCAGCTTGGCTCCGACAGGGATGAACACTGAAGCTTTCTTT CASSLAPTGMNTEAFF
TRBD1 NA TRBJ2-1 TRBV7-2 TGTGCCAGCAGCGACAGGGAAAATGAGCAGTTCTTC CASSDRENEQFF
NA NA TRBJ2-7 TRBV6-5 TGTGCCAGCAGTTCAGGGCCCCCCCTAAGGGAGCAGTACTTC CASSSGPPLREQYF
TRBD1 NA TRBJ2-2 TRBV7-3 TGTGCCAGCAGCTCCGGACAGGGCTCCGGGGAGCTGTTTTTT CASSSGQGSGELFF
NA once TRBJ2-5 TRBV27 TGTGCCAGCAGTTTAGGACGGGCGGGACAAGAGACCCAGTACTTC CASSLGRAGQETQYF
NA NA TRBJ1-5 TRBV5-1 TGCGCCAGCAGCTTGGATAGCAATCAGCCCCAGCATTTT CASSLDSNQPQHF
NA NA TRBJ1-3 TRBV7-2 TGTGCCAGCAGCTTAGCGTGGGGGGCGGGAAACACCATATATTTT CASSLAWGAGNTIYF
TRBD2 NA TRBJ2-7 TRBV7-8 TGTGCCAGCAGCTTACGGCTAGCGGGGAACTACGAGCAGTACTTC CASSLRLAGNYEQYF
NA NA TRBJ1-1 TRBV6-5 TGTGCCAGCCGCACGAAGGTAGCCAACACTGAAGCTTTCTTT CASRTKVANTEAFF
NA NA TRBJ2-2 TRBV6-4 TGTGCCAGCAGTGAATTGGTCAACACCGGGGAGCTGTTTTTT CASSELVNTGELFF
NA NA TRBJ2-5 TRBV13 TGTGCCAGCAGCTTAGGAGGAGGGACGGGAGAGACCCAGTACTTC CASSLGGGTGETQYF
TRBD2 NA TRBJ2-3 TRBV11-2 TGTGCCAGCAGCTTAGGGCGTCTGGCTAGCGGGAGTATAAGGGATACGCAGTATTTT CASSLGRLASGSIRDTQYF
TRBD1 NA TRBJ1-1 TRBV5-8 TGTGCCAGCAGCTTCTTAACAGGGGGCACTGAAGCTTTCTTT CASSFLTGGTEAFF
NA NA TRBJ1-5 TRBV6-5 TGTGCCAGCAGACCGGACAGTAGCAATCAGCCCCAGCATTTT CASRPDSSNQPQHF
NA NA TRBJ1-2 TRBV6-1 TGTGCCAGCAGTGAGCGGACAAGATCCAATGGCTACACCTTC CASSERTRSNGYTF
TRBD1 NA TRBJ1-5 TRBV24-1 TGTGCCACCAGTGGGGGACAGCCTAATCAGCCCCAGCATTTT CATSGGQPNQPQHF
TRBD1 once TRBJ2-3 TRBV5-6 TGTGCCAGCAGCTTGAGGACAGGCTGGGCGGATACGCAGTATTTT CASSLRTGWADTQYF
NA NA TRBJ1-1 TRBV19 TGTGCCAGTAAACTAGGCACTGAAGCTTTCTTT CASKLGTEAFF
NA NA TRBJ2-5 TRBV7-9 TGTGCCAGCAGCTCCGAAAGGTCGATGGAGCAAGAGACCCAGTACTTC CASSSERSMEQETQYF
NA NA TRBJ2-5 TRBV7-2 TGTGCCAGCAGCCTTTTGGGGCCGAAAAAGACCCAGTACTTC CASSLLGPKKTQYF
NA once TRBJ2-3 TRBV2 TGTGCCAGCAGTGCCGGGGGCGCGGGAAATACGCAGTATTTT CASSAGGAGNTQYF
NA NA TRBJ2-5 TRBV10-3 TGTGCCATCAGTCCAGGGTACCAAGAGACCCAGTACTTC CAISPGYQETQYF
NA NA TRBJ1-1 TRBV5-6 TGTGCCAGCAGCTTGATGTTGGTATTGGCTAACACGGGTCACACTGAAGCTTTCTTT CASSLMLVLANTGHTEAFF
NA NA TRBJ1-2 TRBV30 TGTGCCTGGAGACACCAGGGGACCTATGGCTACACCTTC CAWRHQGTYGYTF